The clone carrying this TCR beta chain was detected a few times. Thyroid surgery was preceded by no treatment in any patient. The data originate from a study of metastatic and nonmetastatic thyroid tumors. In the study's own analysis: CDR3 was compared across clinicopathological groups, and the resulting differences were used to build a distant-metastasis classifier for papillary thyroid cancer. TCRdb re-clonotyped the PCR reads via MiXCR. The V and J calls were not made by the authors but by TCRdb's processing. The sample lists 40,000 to 50,000 clones, 4% occurring once. Trimming shortened V by 7 bases and J by 7 bases, and 11 bases separated the two germline ends. The CDR3 totals 12 residues. The germline V gene encodes CDR1 GTSNPN and CDR2 SVGIG (reference sequence).

The genes are TRBV30 and TRBJ1-6; TRBD1 might be the D (6 bases). The specimen was blood. The sequence was obtained from a female donor with papillary thyroid cancer or a benign thyroid nodule (not recorded which). Some clones in this sample may be carry-over from other donors' samples. The CDR3 DNA follows: TGTGCCTTGACAGGACTCAATTCACCCCTCCACTTT. It codes for CALTGLNSPLHF.